This T cell receptor (beta chain) emerged from a study of beta chain features in type 1 diabetes. On average, the one heparinised blood draw given by each donor was approximately 120 mL. CDR3 size: 13 residues. CDR1 and CDR2 from the germline V gene are GTSNPN and SVGIG (reference sequence). Trimming stripped 0 bases from V and 5 bases from J, with 9 bases between. Concerning this clone itself: Its target is unknown.

Findings of the study overall: Patients' naive, central memory and regulatory TCRB repertoires appeared more alike than those of healthy donors. Sequencing from cDNA could over-represent high-TCR-expressing cells.

Expressed TCRB transcripts got sequenced, as all isolated RNA was reverse transcribed. The study sequenced naive, central memory and regulatory T cell samples to an average of about 3.5 million reads. The method was immunoSEQ multiplex PCR; TCRdb's version includes in-frame clones alone and lacks a portion of them. Of roughly 370,000 clones in the sample, approximately 13% were seen once. The TCR sequence derives from a man younger than 40 in good health. This chain joins TRBV30 and TRBJ2-3, with D possibly matching TRBD2 (6 bases). Input material: naive CD4+ T cells from blood. This chain's CDR3 is CAWSVGGVDTQYF. CDR3 DNA sequence: TGTGCCTGGAGTGTTGGAGGGGTAGATACGCAGTATTTT.